This entry describes one TCR beta chain. With 0 bases clipped from V and 7 bases from J, the junction kept 5 bases outside the gene matches. CDR3 length equals 15 residues. Germline V gene sequence: CDR1 SGHNT, CDR2 YYREEE (reference sequence). The sample is drawn from a study of early stage breast cancer tumors. The data were produced by immunoSEQ multiplex PCR, yet TCRdb's version contains in-frame clones alone and is incomplete. This table has some 75,000 clones, 79% appearing once. The sequence derives from a person aged 55 to 75 with breast cancer. The chain combines TRBV5-4 with TRBJ2-3; 10 bases agree with TRBD1. Sequenced input: blood. CDR3 in DNA: TGTGCCAGCAGCTTGGGGGACAGGGGCATCAATACGCAGTATTTT. Amino acids: CASSLGDRGINTQYF.